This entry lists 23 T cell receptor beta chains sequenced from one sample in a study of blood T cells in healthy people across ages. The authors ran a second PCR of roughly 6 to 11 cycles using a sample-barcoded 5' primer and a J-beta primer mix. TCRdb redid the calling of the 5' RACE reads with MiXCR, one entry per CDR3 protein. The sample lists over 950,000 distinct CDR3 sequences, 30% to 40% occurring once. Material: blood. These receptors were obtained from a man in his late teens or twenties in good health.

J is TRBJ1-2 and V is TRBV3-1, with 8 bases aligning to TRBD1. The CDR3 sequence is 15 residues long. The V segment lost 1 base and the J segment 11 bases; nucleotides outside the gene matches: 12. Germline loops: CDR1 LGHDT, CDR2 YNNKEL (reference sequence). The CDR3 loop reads CASSQGAQGARGYTF. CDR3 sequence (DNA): TGTGCCAGCAGCCAAGGGGCCCAGGGGGCGCGTGGTTACACCTTC.

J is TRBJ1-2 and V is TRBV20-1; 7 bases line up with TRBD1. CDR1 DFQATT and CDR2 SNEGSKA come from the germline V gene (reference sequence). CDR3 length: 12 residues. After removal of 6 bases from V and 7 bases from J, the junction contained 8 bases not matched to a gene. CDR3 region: CSAATGVGGYTF. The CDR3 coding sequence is TGCAGTGCGGCTACAGGGGTCGGTGGCTACACCTTC.

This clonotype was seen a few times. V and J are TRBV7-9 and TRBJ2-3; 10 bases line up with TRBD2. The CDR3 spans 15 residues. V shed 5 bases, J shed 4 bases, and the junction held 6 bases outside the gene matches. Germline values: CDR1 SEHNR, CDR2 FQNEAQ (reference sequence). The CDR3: CASSPRTSGADTQYF. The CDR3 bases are TGTGCCAGCAGCCCCCGGACTAGCGGTGCAGATACGCAGTATTTT.

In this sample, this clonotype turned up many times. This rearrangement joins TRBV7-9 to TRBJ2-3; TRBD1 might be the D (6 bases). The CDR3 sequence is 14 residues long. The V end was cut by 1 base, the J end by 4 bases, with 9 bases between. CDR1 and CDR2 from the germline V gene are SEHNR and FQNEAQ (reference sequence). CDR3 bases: TGTGCCAGCAGCTTAGGACAGGCTCCAGATACGCAGTATTTT. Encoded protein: CASSLGQAPDTQYF.

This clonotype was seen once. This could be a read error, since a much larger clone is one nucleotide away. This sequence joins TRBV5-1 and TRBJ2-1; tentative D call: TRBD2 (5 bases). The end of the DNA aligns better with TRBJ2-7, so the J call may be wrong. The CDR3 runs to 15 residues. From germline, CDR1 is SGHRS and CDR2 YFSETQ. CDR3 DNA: TGCGCCAGCAGCCTAGAAGTGGGAGTCTACAATGAGCAGTACTTC. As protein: CASSLEVGVYNEQYF.

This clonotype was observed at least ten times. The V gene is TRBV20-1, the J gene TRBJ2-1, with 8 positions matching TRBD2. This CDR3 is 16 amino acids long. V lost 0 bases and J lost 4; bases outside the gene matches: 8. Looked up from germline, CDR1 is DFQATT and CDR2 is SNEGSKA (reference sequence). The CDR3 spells CSARDMSRGGYNEQFF. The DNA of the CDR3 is TGCAGTGCTAGAGATATGAGTCGGGGGGGTTACAATGAGCAGTTCTTC.

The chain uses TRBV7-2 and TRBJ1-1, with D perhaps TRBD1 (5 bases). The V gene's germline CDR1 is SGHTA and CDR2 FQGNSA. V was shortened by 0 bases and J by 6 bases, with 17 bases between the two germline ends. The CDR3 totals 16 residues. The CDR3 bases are TGTGCCAGCAGCTTAGCTCCTGCAGGGTTGATCGCTGAAGCTTTCTTT. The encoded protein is CASSLAPAGLIAEAFF.

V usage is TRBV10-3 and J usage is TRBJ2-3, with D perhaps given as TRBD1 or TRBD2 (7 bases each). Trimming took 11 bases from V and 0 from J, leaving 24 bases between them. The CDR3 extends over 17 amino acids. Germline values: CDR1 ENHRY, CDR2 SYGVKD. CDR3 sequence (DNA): TGTGCCGCCCAGGGGGGGCCCATCGCCGGAAGCACAGATACGCAGTATTTT. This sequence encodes CAAQGGPIAGSTDTQYF.

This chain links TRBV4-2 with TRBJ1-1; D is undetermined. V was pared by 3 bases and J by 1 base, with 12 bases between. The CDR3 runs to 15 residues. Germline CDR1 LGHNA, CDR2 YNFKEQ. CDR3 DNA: TGTGCCAGCAGCCAGGGTGTATCCCGGAACACTGAAGCTTTCTTT. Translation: CASSQGVSRNTEAFF.

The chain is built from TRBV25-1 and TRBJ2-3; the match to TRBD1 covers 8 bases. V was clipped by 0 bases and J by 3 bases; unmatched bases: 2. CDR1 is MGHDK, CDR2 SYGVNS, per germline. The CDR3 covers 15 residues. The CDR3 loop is CASSEYRGLTDTQYF. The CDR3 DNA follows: TGTGCCAGCAGTGAATACAGGGGGCTGACAGATACGCAGTATTTT.

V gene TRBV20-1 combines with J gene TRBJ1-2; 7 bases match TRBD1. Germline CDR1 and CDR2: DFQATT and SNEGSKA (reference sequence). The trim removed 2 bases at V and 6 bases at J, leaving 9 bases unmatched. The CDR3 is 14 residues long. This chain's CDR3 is CSARFIATGHGYTF. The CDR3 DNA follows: TGCAGTGCTAGATTTATAGCGACAGGGCATGGCTACACCTTC.

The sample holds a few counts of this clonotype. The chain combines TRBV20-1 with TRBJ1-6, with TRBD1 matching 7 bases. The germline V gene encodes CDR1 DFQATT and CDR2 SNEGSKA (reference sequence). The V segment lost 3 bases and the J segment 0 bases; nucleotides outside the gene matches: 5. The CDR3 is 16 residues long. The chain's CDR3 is CSASGTAPSYNSPLHF. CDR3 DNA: TGCAGTGCTAGCGGGACAGCCCCCTCCTATAATTCACCCCTCCACTTT.

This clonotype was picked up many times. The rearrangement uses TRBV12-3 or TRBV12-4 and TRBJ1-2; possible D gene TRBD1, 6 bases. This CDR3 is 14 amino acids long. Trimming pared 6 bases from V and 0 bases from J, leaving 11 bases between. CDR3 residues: CASSPTGTNYGYTF. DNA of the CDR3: TGTGCCAGCAGCCCAACAGGGACTAACTATGGCTACACCTTC.

The CDR3 region has the DNA TGTGCCAGCAGCTACGACACAGGGGGATGGGGCTACACCTTC. The encoded protein is CASSYDTGGWGYTF. The V and J genes are TRBV6-5 and TRBJ1-2, with TRBD1 matching 8 bases. Germline-derived CDR1 and CDR2 are MNHEY and SVGAGI. The CDR3 totals 14 residues. Trimming removed 6 bases from V and 8 bases from J; junction bases left unmatched: 11.

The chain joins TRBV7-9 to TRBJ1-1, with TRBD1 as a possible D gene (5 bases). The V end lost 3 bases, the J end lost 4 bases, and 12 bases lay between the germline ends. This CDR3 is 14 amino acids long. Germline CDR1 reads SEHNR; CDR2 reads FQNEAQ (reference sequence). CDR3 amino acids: CASSLGVRGTEAFF. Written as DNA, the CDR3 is TGTGCCAGCAGCTTGGGGGTGAGGGGCACTGAAGCTTTCTTT.

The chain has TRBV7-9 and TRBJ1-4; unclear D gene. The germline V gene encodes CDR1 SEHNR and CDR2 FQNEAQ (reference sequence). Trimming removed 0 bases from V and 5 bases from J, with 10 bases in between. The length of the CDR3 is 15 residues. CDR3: CASSLAFVQNEKLFF. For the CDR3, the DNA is TGTGCCAGCAGCTTAGCCTTTGTCCAGAATGAAAAACTGTTTTTT.

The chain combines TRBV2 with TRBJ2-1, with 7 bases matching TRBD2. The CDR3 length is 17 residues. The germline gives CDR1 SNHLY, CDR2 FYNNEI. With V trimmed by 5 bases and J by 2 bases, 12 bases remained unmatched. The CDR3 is CASSTEGSGATYNEQFF. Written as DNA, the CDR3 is TGTGCCAGCAGTACTGAGGGCAGCGGGGCTACCTACAATGAGCAGTTCTTC. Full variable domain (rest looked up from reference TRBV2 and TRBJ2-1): EPEVTQTPSHQVTQMGQEVILRCVPISNHLYFYWYRQILGQKVEFLVSFYNNEISEKSEIFDDQFSVERPDGSNFTLKIRSTKLEDSAMYFCASSTEGSGATYNEQFFGPGTRLTVL.

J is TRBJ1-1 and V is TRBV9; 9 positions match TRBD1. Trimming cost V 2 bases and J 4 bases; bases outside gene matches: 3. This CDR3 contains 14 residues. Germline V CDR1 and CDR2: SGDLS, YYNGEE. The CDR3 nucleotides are TGTGCCAGCAGCGTCGGGACAGGGCCCACTGAAGCTTTCTTT. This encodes CASSVGTGPTEAFF.

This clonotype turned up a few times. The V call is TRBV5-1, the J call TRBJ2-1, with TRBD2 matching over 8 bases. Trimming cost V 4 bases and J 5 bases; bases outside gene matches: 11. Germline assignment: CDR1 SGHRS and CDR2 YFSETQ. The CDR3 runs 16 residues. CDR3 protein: CASSTRTSNTNNEQFF. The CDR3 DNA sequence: TGCGCCAGCAGCACTCGGACTAGCAATACGAACAATGAGCAGTTCTTC.

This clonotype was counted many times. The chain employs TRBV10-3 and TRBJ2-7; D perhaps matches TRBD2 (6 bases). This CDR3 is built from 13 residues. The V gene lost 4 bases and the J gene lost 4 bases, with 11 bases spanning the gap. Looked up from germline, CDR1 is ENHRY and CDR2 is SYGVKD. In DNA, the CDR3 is TGTGCCATCAGTGTTGGGGAGGCGTACGAGCAGTACTTC. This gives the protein CAISVGEAYEQYF.

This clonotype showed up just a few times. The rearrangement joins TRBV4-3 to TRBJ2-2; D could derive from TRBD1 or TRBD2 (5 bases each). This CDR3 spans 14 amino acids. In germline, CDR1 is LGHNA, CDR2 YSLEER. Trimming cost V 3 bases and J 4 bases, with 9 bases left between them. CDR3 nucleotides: TGCGCCAGCAGCCAGGGGGAAGGCACCGGGGAGCTGTTTTTT. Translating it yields CASSQGEGTGELFF.

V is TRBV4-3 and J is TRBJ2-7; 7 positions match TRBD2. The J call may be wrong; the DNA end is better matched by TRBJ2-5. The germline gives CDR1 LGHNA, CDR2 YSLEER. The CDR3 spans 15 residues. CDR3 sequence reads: CASSQDRSGGETQYF. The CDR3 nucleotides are TGCGCCAGCAGCCAAGATAGGTCCGGGGGGGAGACCCAGTACTTC.

The DNA of the CDR3 is TGTGCCAGCACCGAACAGGCAGACTATGGCTACACCTTC. Amino acid sequence: CASTEQADYGYTF. The genes are TRBV7-9 and TRBJ1-2, with a tentative D call TRBD1 (5 bases). The V and J ends lost 7 bases and 3 bases respectively, with 12 bases between them. The CDR3 runs to 13 residues. Germline CDR1 reads SEHNR; CDR2 reads FQNEAQ (reference sequence).